This entry describes one TCR beta chain. These data are taken from a study of cytomegalovirus exposure and HLA in healthy donors. Looking at the study overall: Around 180 million T cells yielded roughly 100 million unique TCR beta sequences, as an earlier analysis found.

The CDR3 loop spans 14 amino acids. In germline, CDR1 is SNHLY, CDR2 FYNNEI. With 4 bases clipped from V and 13 bases from J, the junction kept 12 bases outside the gene matches. Sampled while nominally healthy, donors likely had unrecorded immune exposures. 60 Vbeta and 13 Jbeta primers were used in PCR. Here immunoSEQ multiplex PCR was the method, and the copy in TCRdb shows in-frame clones only, minus some. This table has under 130,000 clones, roughly 80% appearing once. This clonotype was sampled from a man in his forties or fifties in good health and CMV-seropositive. The material sequenced was PBMCs. The chain uses TRBV2 and TRBJ2-5; 10 bases line up with TRBD2. The CDR3 is CASSVPGTSARPYF. CDR3 coding DNA: TGTGCCAGCAGTGTCCCCGGGACTAGCGCCCGCCCGTACTTC. Full variable domain (missing parts from reference TRBV2 and TRBJ2-5): EPEVTQTPSHQVTQMGQEVILRCVPISNHLYFYWYRQILGQKVEFLVSFYNNEISEKSEIFDDQFSVERPDGSNFTLKIRSTKLEDSAMYFCASSVPGTSARPYFGPGTRLLVL.